This is a list of T cell receptor beta chains from one sample in a study of CD8 T cells in Susac syndrome. TCRdb ran MiXCR on the immunoSEQ multiplex PCR reads and lists one entry per CDR3 protein. The table lists about 140,000 distinct CDR3 sequences, 95% of them singletons. Source material: CD4+ T cells from PBMCs. All receptors come from a human donor with multiple sclerosis. Each CDR3 is given with its conserved first and last residue. A D gene is named only where the DNA matches it firmly. A clone size is listed for some rows: how often the clone was seen (once, few, many), or a class if it is expanded.

d_call j_call v_call clone_size cdr3_aa cdr3_nt
- TRBJ2-1 TRBV7-9 - CASSPGMNEQFF TGTGCCAGCAGCCCCGGGATGAATGAGCAGTTCTTC
- TRBJ2-2 TRBV3-1 - CASSQGARGGELFF TGTGCCAGCAGCCAGGGGGCGCGAGGCGGGGAGCTGTTTTTT
- TRBJ1-1 TRBV12-3/TRBV12-4 once CASSSWAGRGNTEAFF TGTGCCAGCAGTTCTTGGGCGGGCAGGGGCAACACTGAAGCTTTCTTT
TRBD1 TRBJ1-2 TRBV20-1 - CSARDPRGGGNYGYTF TGCAGTGCTAGAGATCCGAGAGGGGGCGGAAACTATGGCTACACCTTC
- TRBJ2-7 TRBV20-1 - CSAEGGQVFYEQYF TGCAGTGCCGAGGGAGGACAGGTCTTCTACGAGCAGTACTTC
- TRBJ2-2 TRBV30 - CAWSQIVGELFF TGTGCCTGGAGTCAAATAGTAGGGGAGCTGTTTTTT
TRBD2 TRBJ2-5 TRBV28 once CASSLFASGGAETQYF TGTGCCAGCAGTTTATTCGCTAGCGGGGGGGCGGAGACCCAGTACTTC
TRBD1 TRBJ2-2 TRBV9 - CASRGTGTENTGELFF TGTGCCAGCAGGGGAACCGGGACAGAGAACACCGGGGAGCTGTTTTTT
TRBD2 TRBJ2-1 TRBV14 - CASSTSMAGVYNEQFF TGTGCCAGCAGCACAAGTATGGCGGGAGTCTACAATGAGCAGTTCTTC
TRBD1 TRBJ2-7 TRBV28 - CASSPVGQGSSYEQYF TGTGCCAGCAGTCCGGTGGGACAGGGGTCTTCCTACGAGCAGTACTTC
- TRBJ1-5 TRBV6-5 - CASSQYSDRQPQHF TGTGCCAGCAGTCAATACAGCGATCGTCAGCCCCAGCATTTT
TRBD1 TRBJ2-3 TRBV29-1 - CSVAGRGLVDTQYF TGCAGCGTTGCAGGCAGGGGGCTTGTAGATACGCAGTATTTT
- TRBJ2-3 TRBV4-1 - CASSLRSSSTDTQYF TGCGCCAGCAGCCTTCGTTCCTCTAGCACAGATACGCAGTATTTT
- TRBJ2-1 TRBV4-1 - CASSQDGRLTEQFF TGCGCCAGCAGCCAAGACGGGCGGTTAACGGAGCAGTTCTTC
- TRBJ2-2 TRBV15 - CATGGRNTGELFF TGTGCCACCGGCGGCCGGAACACCGGGGAGCTGTTTTTT
- TRBJ1-5 TRBV7-2 - CASSLDLGPQHF TGTGCCAGCAGCTTAGATCTAGGGCCCCAGCATTTT
- TRBJ2-7 TRBV6-2/TRBV6-3 - CATTTGSSYEQYF TGTGCCACCACGACAGGCAGCTCCTACGAGCAGTACTTC
TRBD1 TRBJ2-5 TRBV30 - CAWSIDRVRETQYF TGTGCCTGGAGTATCGACAGGGTGAGGGAGACCCAGTACTTC
- TRBJ2-4 TRBV3-1 - CASSPRTVPLAKNIQYF TGTGCCAGCAGCCCCCGGACAGTACCTCTAGCCAAAAACATTCAGTACTTC
- TRBJ1-5 TRBV12-3/TRBV12-4 - CASSLALGPSNQPQHF TGTGCCAGCAGTTTAGCGCTGGGACCGAGCAATCAGCCCCAGCATTTT
TRBD2 TRBJ2-1 TRBV28 - CASSSRLAGSYNEQFF TGTGCCAGCAGCTCTCGACTAGCGGGGTCCTACAATGAGCAGTTCTTC
- TRBJ2-5 TRBV3-1 - CASSQERKTQYF TGTGCCAGCAGCCAAGAACGGAAGACCCAGTACTTC
TRBD1 TRBJ1-2 TRBV9 - CASSGDRKIYGYTF TGTGCCAGCAGCGGGGACAGGAAGATCTATGGCTACACCTTC
TRBD1 TRBJ1-6 TRBV15 - CATSRAVGTGTSPLHF TGTGCCACCAGCAGAGCAGTAGGGACAGGGACTTCACCCCTCCACTTT
- TRBJ2-5 TRBV7-3 - CASSYGVQETQYF TGTGCCAGCAGCTACGGGGTCCAAGAGACCCAGTACTTC
- TRBJ1-1 TRBV29-1 - CSVARLGVRDTEAFF TGCAGCGTTGCCCGCCTAGGGGTAAGGGACACTGAAGCTTTCTTT
- TRBJ2-1 TRBV20-1 - CSAILTLNEQFF TGCAGTGCTATTTTGACCCTAAATGAGCAGTTCTTC
TRBD2 TRBJ2-1 TRBV30 - CAWRVSGVGNEQFF TGTGCCTGGAGGGTGAGCGGGGTCGGCAATGAGCAGTTCTTC
TRBD1 TRBJ2-5 TRBV3-1 - CASSPTGVRETQYF TGTGCCAGCAGCCCGACAGGGGTTCGAGAGACCCAGTACTTC